This T cell receptor beta chain is from a study of PD-1 blockade in classical Hodgkin lymphoma. Using immunoSEQ multiplex PCR, the repertoire was profiled, and TCRdb retains in-frame clones only, with some absent. The profile shows about 60,000 clones, 90% of them singletons. Each of the patients experienced relapse following autologous stem cell transplantation, and their brentuximab vedotin exposure differed. Note on this clone: Its antigen is as yet unknown.

V lost 5 bases to trimming and J lost 3 bases, with 11 bases between them. CDR3 length: 14 amino acids. Per germline, CDR1 MNHEY and CDR2 SMNVEV (reference sequence). Regarding the study as a whole: Partial responders and progressors had significantly lower baseline TCR diversity.

The chain combines TRBV27 with TRBJ2-1; no reliable D call. This clonotype was obtained from a human donor with classical Hodgkin lymphoma. The input for sequencing was peripheral blood mononuclear cells (PBMCs), taken at baseline. CDR3 amino acids: CASSVSVGYNEQFF. CDR3 DNA: TGTGCCAGCAGTGTGAGTGTGGGCTACAATGAGCAGTTCTTC.